The present T cell receptor beta chain was sequenced within a study of OX40 agonist ivuxolimab in advanced cancers. For the study at large: Partial responses were achieved by three patients: one hepatocellular carcinoma, two cutaneous melanoma. Study-wide points: Averaging showed that CD8+ T cells had more expanded clones than CD4+ did. The expanded peripheral T cells' antigen specificity was not determined.

Some clones are missing from TCRdb's copy, which holds only in-frame ones; the method was immunoSEQ multiplex PCR. Among approximately 96,000 clones listed, around 91% were seen once. As for this clone: Antigen unknown.

Sequenced here: CD4+ or CD8+ T cells sorted from blood, sampled in a trial of the OX40 agonist ivuxolimab. This clonotype was sampled from an adult with an advanced solid tumor such as melanoma, head and neck, liver or kidney cancer.

The CDR3 loop reads CASSLGGGSVSYNEQFF. DNA for the CDR3: TGTGCCAGCAGCTTGGGTGGCGGGAGTGTCTCCTACAATGAGCAGTTCTTC. This rearrangement joins TRBV5-4 to TRBJ2-1; 7 nucleotides agree with TRBD2. Trimming took 0 bases from V and 0 from J; bases not matched to a gene: 6. Germline CDR1 reads SGHNT; CDR2 reads YYREEE (reference sequence). The CDR3 has 17 residues.